A single T cell receptor (beta chain) is shown here with its context. This clonotype has at least ten counts. Its antigen is unknown. Per-base quality was not reported, and no clone a single base away is much larger than it. The TCR beta CDR3 regions were amplified from RNA transcripts. A first-round RT-PCR of the TCR CDR3 used the HTBI primer set with the Qiagen OneStep RT-PCR kit. Libraries were constructed in a second round of multiplex PCR, after which size selection and purification were performed. Libraries were sequenced paired-end with 100 bp reads on an Illumina HiSeq2000. In the original analysis: SOAPnuke was used to process the raw data, with reads discarded if the reads contained adapters or uncalled bases, had a mean Phred below 15, or lacked an exact constant-primer or identifier match. High-quality paired reads were merged using COPE v1.2.5, and each unique nucleotide sequence was defined as a clonotype. MiTCR v1.1 was used to align the clonotypes against IMGT TRBV, TRBD and TRBJ reference segments. Analysis was restricted to V-J combinations with a frequency above 0.0001, which covered just over 98% of repertoires. A TCS score was defined as the ratio between F50 (clonal expansion) and ExV (chaos), using BLOSUM62-based TCRdist between CDR3 peptides within each V-J. Welch's t-statistics and random forest reduced just over 500 V-J features to around 14, which were used in a naive Bayes classifier (R e1071). TCRdb trimmed public reads at Q25 via fastp, called clones via MiXCR and kept in-frame beta chains. Here each entry gathers all rows of one CDR3 protein and keeps the most common genes and DNA. TCRdb, rather than the study authors, made the V and J calls. Here the sample has about 160,000 distinct CDR3 sequences; over 7.5% occur a single time. The ten largest clonotypes hold less than 25% of the sample.

Trimming costs V 2 bases and J 4 bases, and their ends lie 9 bases apart. The CDR3, from cysteine to phenylalanine, totals 15 residues. The entry retains the CDR3 DNA only, 45 bases that are in frame from base 1. CDR1 and CDR2 were assigned from the germline V gene as MNHNS and SASEGT. Hyperthyroidism patients were newly diagnosed, with disease duration under 2 months, and aged 18 to 65 years. Patients with uncontrolled infections, other autoimmune diseases, pregnancy or lactation were excluded. Diagnoses were established on the basis of clinical symptoms, serum thyroxine and TRAb, thyroid ultrasound, and orbital computed tomography. Blood from progressor patients was collected at the time of first diagnosis with hyperthyroidism, before any ophthalmopathy symptoms had appeared. PBMCs were separated from over 9 ml of fresh peripheral blood using Ficoll-Paque density gradient centrifugation. Patients classed as progressors first received a Graves' hyperthyroidism diagnosis and then went on to develop ophthalmopathy during follow-up. Total RNA was extracted with Trizol reagent, and quality was checked on an Agilent 2100 Bioanalyzer.

This sample is drawn from a study of T cells in Graves' hyperthyroidism and ophthalmopathy (dated by TCRdb to between 2018 and 2020). In terms of the full investigation: Peripheral blood samples were taken at the time of initial diagnosis, prior to any treatment. In about 6 Graves' hyperthyroidism patients, the study also compared T-cell repertoires from thyroid tissue with T-cell repertoires from blood. For training and testing, the roughly 97 patients in the discovery cohort were randomly divided in a 7:3 ratio. After sampling, hyperthyroidism patients received methimazole starting at 30 mg daily, and ophthalmopathy patients received high-dose intravenous methylprednisolone. Whether ophthalmopathy could be predicted prospectively was tested in an independent validation cohort made up of under 20 hyperthyroidism patients plus 17 patients who later progressed to ophthalmopathy. The paper reports TCR Vbeta CDR3 sequencing of 135 peripheral blood samples: fewer than 50 ophthalmopathy, 70 to 85 hyperthyroidism and around 17 progressor patients. To identify distinguishing TCR V-J signatures, a discovery cohort of about 100 patients was used, comprising under 45 with Graves' ophthalmopathy and around 60 with stable Graves' hyperthyroidism. Beyond this particular receptor, the publication reports: Most expanded thyroid clonotypes (frequency above 0.001) were also found in blood, which suggests that blood repertoires may mirror thyroid immune responses. During validation, the model predicted progression to ophthalmopathy a median of around 7 months ahead of onset, with almost 71% sensitivity and about 75% specificity. A model built on a 13 V-J signature distinguished ophthalmopathy from stable hyperthyroidism, reaching around 87% sensitivity and approximately 83% specificity in cross-validation and 80%/75% in testing. No statistical method was used to set the sample size in advance, and investigators knew the group allocation.

The source material was blood. The receptor chain draws on TRBV6-1 and TRBJ2-6; too little of a D gene remains to name it. The receptor was derived from a woman aged 18-30 years with Graves' hyperthyroidism that later progressed to Graves' ophthalmopathy. The CDR3 corresponds to CASSENGEGANVLTF. The DNA sequence is TGTGCCAGCAGTGAAAATGGAGAAGGGGCCAACGTCCTGACTTTC.